This T cell receptor (beta chain) was documented in a study of T cell responses to AZD1222 COVID-19 vaccine. Study in general: Both about-4-week and about-12-week second-dose recipients were combined. Study outcomes and limitations: Donors in the cohort were predominantly white British and more often female, and clonal diversity was possibly underestimated. Sampling that yielded the repertoires occurred only after the peak T cell response.

Sequenced by immunoSEQ multiplex PCR; TCRdb stores in-frame clones only, minus some. This repertoire shows more than 90,000 clones, roughly 84% found once; its top ten account for more than 15%. Between the trimmed V and J ends, which lost 7 bases and 8 bases, there was a span of 5 bases. The CDR3 length is 10 residues. Germline values: CDR1 MNHEY, CDR2 SMNVEV (reference sequence). As regards this clone: Its target is not known.

This receptor was identified in an adult in good health. The rearrangement links TRBV27 to TRBJ1-4, with no clear D. The sequencing here drew on peripheral blood, taken on day 0 of AZD1222 vaccination. CDR3 coding DNA: TGTGCCAGCAAAGGGGAAAAACTGTTTTTT. Translation: CASKGEKLFF.